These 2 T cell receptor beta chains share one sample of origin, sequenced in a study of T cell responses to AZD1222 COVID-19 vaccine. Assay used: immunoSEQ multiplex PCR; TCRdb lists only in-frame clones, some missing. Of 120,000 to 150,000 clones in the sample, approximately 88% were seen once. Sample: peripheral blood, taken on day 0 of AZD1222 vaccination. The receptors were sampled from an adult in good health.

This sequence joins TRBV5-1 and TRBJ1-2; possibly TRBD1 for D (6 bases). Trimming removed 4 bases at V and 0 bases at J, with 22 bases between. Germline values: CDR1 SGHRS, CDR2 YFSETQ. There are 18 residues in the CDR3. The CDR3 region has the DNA TGCGCCAGCAGCAGAGCCGGAGCACAGGGCCTAGCTAACTATGGCTACACCTTC. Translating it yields CASSRAGAQGLANYGYTF.

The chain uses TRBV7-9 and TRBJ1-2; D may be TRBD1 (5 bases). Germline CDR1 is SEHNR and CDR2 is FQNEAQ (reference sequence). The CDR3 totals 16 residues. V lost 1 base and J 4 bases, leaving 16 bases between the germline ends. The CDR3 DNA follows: TGTGCCAGCAGCTTAGAGGGGCCCGCCTTTGTCTATGGCTACACCTTC. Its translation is CASSLEGPAFVYGYTF.